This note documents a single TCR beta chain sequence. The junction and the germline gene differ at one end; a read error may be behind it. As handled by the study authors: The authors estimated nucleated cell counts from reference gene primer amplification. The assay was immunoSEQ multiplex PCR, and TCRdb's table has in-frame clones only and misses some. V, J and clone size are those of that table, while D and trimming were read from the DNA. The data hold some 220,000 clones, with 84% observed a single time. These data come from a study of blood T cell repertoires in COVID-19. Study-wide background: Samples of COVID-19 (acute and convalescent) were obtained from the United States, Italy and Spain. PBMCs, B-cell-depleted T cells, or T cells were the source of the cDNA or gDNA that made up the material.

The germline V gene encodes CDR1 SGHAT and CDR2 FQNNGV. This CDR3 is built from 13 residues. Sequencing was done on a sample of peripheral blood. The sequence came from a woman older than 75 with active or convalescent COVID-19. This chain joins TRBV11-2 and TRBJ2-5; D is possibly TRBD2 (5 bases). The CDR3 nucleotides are TGTGCCAGCAGCATAGACCCGGGGGAGACCCAGTACTTC. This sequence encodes CASSIDPGETQYF.